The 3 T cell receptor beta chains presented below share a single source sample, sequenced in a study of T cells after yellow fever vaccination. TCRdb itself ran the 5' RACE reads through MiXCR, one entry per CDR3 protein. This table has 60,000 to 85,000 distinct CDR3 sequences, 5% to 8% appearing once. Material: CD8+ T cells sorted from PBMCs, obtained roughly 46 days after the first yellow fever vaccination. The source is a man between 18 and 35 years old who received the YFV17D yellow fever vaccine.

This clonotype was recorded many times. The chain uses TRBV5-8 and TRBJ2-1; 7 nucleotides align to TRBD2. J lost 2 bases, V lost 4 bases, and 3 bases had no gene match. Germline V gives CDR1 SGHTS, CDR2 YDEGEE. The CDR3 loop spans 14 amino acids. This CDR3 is CASSRSGAYNEQFF. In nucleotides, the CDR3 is TGTGCCAGCAGCAGGAGCGGGGCCTACAATGAGCAGTTCTTC.

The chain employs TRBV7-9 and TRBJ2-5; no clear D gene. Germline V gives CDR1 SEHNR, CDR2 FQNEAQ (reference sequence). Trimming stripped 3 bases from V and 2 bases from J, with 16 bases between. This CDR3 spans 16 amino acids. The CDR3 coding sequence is TGTGCCAGCAGCTTTTTTACTTCGACCCATCAAGAGACCCAGTACTTC. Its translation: CASSFFTSTHQETQYF.

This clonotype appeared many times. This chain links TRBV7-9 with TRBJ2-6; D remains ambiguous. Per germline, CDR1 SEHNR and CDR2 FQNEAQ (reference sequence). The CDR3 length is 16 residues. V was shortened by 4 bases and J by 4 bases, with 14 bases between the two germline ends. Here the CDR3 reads CASSSIAPTGANVLTF. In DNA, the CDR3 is TGTGCCAGCAGCTCCATTGCTCCAACCGGGGCCAACGTCCTGACTTTC.